Described below is a single TCR beta chain sequence and its context. This specimen comes from a study of radiotherapy plus CTLA-4 blockade in lung cancer. J gave up 11 bases and V 5 bases, and 8 bases lay outside the gene matches. Germline values: CDR1 SEHNR, CDR2 FQNEAQ (reference sequence). CDR3 size: 13 residues. Profiling relied on immunoSEQ multiplex PCR, and the TCRdb table lists in-frame clones only, not all of them. The sample has tens of thousands of clones; roughly 77% are singletons. The source of this sequence is a human donor with non-small cell lung cancer who had a complete response to radiotherapy plus ipilimumab. This chain joins TRBV7-9 and TRBJ1-1, with 10 nucleotides matching TRBD1. This specimen was peripheral blood, taken from a patient treated with radiotherapy plus ipilimumab. CDR3 residues: CASSNRDRGFAFF. DNA of the CDR3: TGTGCCAGCAGCAACCGGGACAGGGGATTTGCTTTCTTT.